This TCR beta chain stems from a study of shared clonotypes between healthy human individuals (dated by TCRdb to between 2020 and 2021). Describing the broader study: A couple of women and a few men aged 18 to 49 years were included in the cohort. For each donor, CD4 naive and CD4 memory were each run on three plates, CD8 naive on two plates, and CD8 memory on one plate. The study deeply sequenced blood TCR repertoires of about 5 healthy adults to estimate repertoire size and the extent of clonotype sharing between individuals. To increase sequencing depth and limit assay-specific biases, TCR repertoire library preparation and sequencing were carried out by different laboratories using diverse techniques. Per donor, leukapheresis produced somewhere between about 0.85 and 9.5 billion PBMCs.

In the case of this clone: It lacks a known antigen. No base qualities exist here, and no much larger clone lies one base off it.

Using the deep immunoSEQ assay, multiplex PCR amplified TCR CDR3 regions from genomic DNA. Extracted genomic DNA from each cell subset was distributed evenly across all wells of several immunoSEQ 96-well plates, and each plate was treated as a replicate. For sorted subsets, approximately 210 ng of genomic DNA, equivalent to some 33,000 T cell genomes, went into each replicate PCR. Purified libraries were quantified with a Qubit 3.0 fluorometer, sized on a Bioanalyzer 2100, and re-quantified with the KAPA Library Quantification kit. Every immunoSEQ 96-well plate was sequenced on a dedicated single-read 150-cycle Illumina NextSeq 550 flow cell. As for the authors' bioinformatics: Because the immunoSEQ output held only junctional sequences and lacked quality scores, the filtering could not match the filtering applied to full-length reads. Sequences were annotated with PyIR, a Python wrapper for IgBLAST v1.9, using IMGT germline references to assign V/J genes and CDR3. Any read was removed if the V/J assignment was weak (E-value above 1e-6), the CDR3 was missing, or the read contained stop codons, out-of-frame junctions, or ambiguous translated residues. A V3J clonotype was defined by an identical inferred V gene, J gene, and CDR3 amino acid sequence. Percentage overlap between repertoires was calculated by dividing the number of shared unique clonotypes by the size of the smaller repertoire. Three approaches were used to assess repertoire richness: RTK rarefaction, the Chao1 estimator, and Recon v2.1 estimates of unobserved clonotypes. For all TCRbeta clonotypes obtained by the gDNA method from a few donors, generation probabilities were computed with OLGA. Drawn from immuneACCESS, this table holds only the in-frame rearrangements with V and J called that TCRdb kept. Clones are partly lost; checked studies trace under half to an unresolved V gene and leave the rest unexplained. The D gene and trimming were derived from the DNA, and the V and J assignments and clone size from that table. This sample holds some 1.4 million clones; 95% to 97% were observed only once. The top ten clonotypes cover about 1.2% of the sample.

V has 0 bases trimmed and J has 4 bases trimmed; junction bases matching no gene number 2. The germline V gene encodes CDR1 SGDLS and CDR2 YYNGEE. The CDR3 measures 16 amino acids from cysteine to phenylalanine. Of all the DNA, just the CDR3 is kept, 48 bases in frame from base 1. Donors were healthy HIV-negative adults with no recently reported acute infections or vaccinations. Every donor was a Caucasian adult residing in Nashville, Tennessee, USA. CD4+ T cells were enriched by magnetic negative selection; naive cells were then positively selected on CD45RA, and the negative fraction formed the memory subset. Blood was obtained by leukapheresis, after which PBMCs were separated by Ficoll-Histopaque density gradient centrifugation and cryopreserved in liquid nitrogen vapor phase. Analytical flow cytometry was used to check the purity and quantity of every magnetically sorted T cell population. Each sorted fraction had its genomic DNA isolated and then quantified by UV absorbance on a Nanodrop 2000c.

Findings and caveats that apply to the study as a whole: Only blood was sampled, and tissue TCR repertoires likely differ from those in blood. About 4.5% of naive CD4, roughly 3.5% of naive CD8, approximately 2.2% of memory CD4, and over 0.35% of memory CD8 clonotypes were shared across several donors. Higher generation probabilities were observed for clonotypes shared by all four sorted-subset donors than for non-shared clonotypes. Incomplete sequencing was indicated by rarefaction of sorted-subset datasets, despite the large sequencing depth. Estimated clonotype richness was generally larger for naive than for memory subsets. The genetic and exposure-history diversity represented was limited by the small number of donors. Pairwise subsampling indicated that sequencing depth was expected to affect the degree of clonotype sharing among donors.

This sequence was found in a man aged 30-40 years in good health. This chain joins TRBV9 to TRBJ2-2; TRBD2 lines up with 11 middle nucleotides. Sequencing was done on a sample of naive CD4+ T cells sorted from blood. In the paper's terms, the cell subset or site label means: CD45RA+ positively selected. The CDR3 has the sequence CASSVGLAGTTGELFF. The sequenced DNA is TGTGCCAGCAGCGTAGGACTAGCGGGAACCACCGGGGAGCTGTTTTTT.